Listed here are 29 T cell receptor beta chains from one sample, sequenced in a study of blood T cells in healthy people across ages. Sample-barcoded 5' priming and a J-beta primer mix drove a second PCR of roughly 7 to 11 cycles. TCRdb fed the 5' RACE reads into MiXCR, producing one record per CDR3 protein. The data show hundreds of thousands of distinct CDR3 sequences, with approximately 52% seen just once and roughly 12% held by the top ten. The sequencing sample was made of blood. The source of these receptors is a woman at least 80 years old in good health.

The J gene is TRBJ2-1, the V gene TRBV20-1, with D unclear. CDR1 is DFQATT and CDR2 is SNEGSKA in the germline V gene (reference sequence). The CDR3 spans 15 residues. V shed 6 bases and J shed 6 bases, with 21 bases lying between them. CDR3 DNA: TGCAGTGCGCCGACCGGCACAGTTGAGCTCAATGAGCAGTTCTTC. Residues: CSAPTGTVELNEQFF.

To note about this clonotype: An end of the junction differs from the germline gene, which may be a read error. DNA of the CDR3: TGTGCCAGCAGTTCCCTCCGACAGGACTTTAATGAGAAACTGTTTTTT. Translating gives CASSSLRQDFNEKLFF. This chain joins TRBV28 and TRBJ1-4; TRBD1 is a possible D gene (6 bases). The CDR3 is made up of 16 amino acids. Germline CDR1 and CDR2: MDHEN and SYDVKM.

This clonotype was observed many times. The chain couples TRBV12-3 or TRBV12-4 to TRBJ2-3; 15 bases match TRBD2. V gave up 5 bases and J gave up 7 bases; unmatched junction bases: 10. This CDR3 is 17 amino acids long. DNA of the CDR3: TGTGCCAGCAGTCCACGGGGGACTAGCGGGGGGATTAATACGCAGTATTTT. This sequence encodes CASSPRGTSGGINTQYF.

Concerning this clonotype: An end of the junction differs from the germline gene, which may be a read error. The J gene is TRBJ2-5, the V gene TRBV28, with D uncertain. The J call may be incorrect, as the DNA end agrees better with TRBJ2-7. Germline V gives CDR1 MDHEN, CDR2 SYDVKM. The CDR3 covers 13 residues. The CDR3 DNA reads as TGTGCCAACAGTTTAGGCCGCTTCTACGAGCAGTACTTC. Protein: CANSLGRFYEQYF.

The V call is TRBV9, the J call TRBJ2-1, with TRBD2 matching over 12 bases. Germline trimming cut 7 bases from V and 7 bases from J; bases unmatched to any gene: 9. The CDR3 contains 15 residues. Germline CDR1 and CDR2: SGDLS and YYNGEE. CDR3 region: CASRPRLAGENEQFF. The CDR3 region has the DNA TGTGCCAGCCGCCCGAGACTAGCGGGGGAGAATGAGCAGTTCTTC.

This clonotype was observed a few times. The genes are TRBV3-1 and TRBJ1-4; 9 bases fit TRBD1. CDR1 and CDR2 (germline): LGHDT, YNNKEL (reference sequence). The CDR3 length is 14 residues. V was clipped by 3 bases and J by 11 bases; unmatched bases: 7. CDR3 DNA sequence: TGTGCCAGCAGCCACGGGACAGGGTCGGTTAAACTGTTTTTT. This sequence encodes CASSHGTGSVKLFF. The whole variable domain, remainder taken from reference TRBV3-1 and TRBJ1-4, is DTAVSQTPKYLVTQMGNDKSIKCEQNLGHDTMYWYKQDSKKFLKIMFSYNNKELIINETVPNRFSPKSPDKAHLNLHINSLELGDSAVYFCASSHGTGSVKLFFGSGTQLSVL.

The gene calls are TRBV4-1 and TRBJ2-7; D is unclear. CDR1 MGHRA and CDR2 YSYEKL come from the germline V gene. This CDR3 has 15 amino acids. The V and J ends lost 1 base and 4 bases respectively, with 14 bases between them. CDR3 protein: CASSQGAAHSYEQYF. In nucleotides, the CDR3 is TGCGCCAGCAGCCAAGGGGCAGCCCACTCTTACGAGCAGTACTTC.

This clonotype appeared a few times. A much larger clone lies one base from this, so it may be a read error. The V gene is TRBV10-3, the J gene TRBJ2-3; D tentatively reads TRBD1 or TRBD2 (5 bases each). This CDR3 spans 13 amino acids. Germline V lookup: CDR1 ENHRY, CDR2 SYGVKD. For the CDR3, the DNA is TGTGCCATCCAGCCCTCTAGCACAGGTACGCAGTATTTT. It translates to CAIQPSSTGTQYF.

This clonotype came up many times. The chain has TRBV5-1 and TRBJ2-1; TRBD2 is a possible D gene (6 bases). The V gene lost 2 bases and the J gene lost 7 bases, with 16 bases spanning the gap. Per germline, CDR1 SGHRS and CDR2 YFSETQ. The CDR3 sequence is 15 residues long. This chain's CDR3 is CASSLGLTKPNEQFF. In DNA form, the CDR3 reads TGCGCCAGCAGCTTAGGACTAACCAAGCCTAATGAGCAGTTCTTC.

The gene calls are TRBV28 and TRBJ1-2; 7 bases line up with TRBD1. Trimming removed 6 bases from V and 0 bases from J; junction bases left unmatched: 10. From germline, CDR1 is MDHEN and CDR2 SYDVKM. CDR3 length equals 16 residues. The CDR3 loop is CASRLSTGVTNYGYTF. Here the CDR3 DNA reads TGTGCCAGCAGACTTTCCACAGGGGTAACTAACTATGGCTACACCTTC.

The V gene is TRBV14, the J gene TRBJ1-1; D perhaps matches TRBD1 (5 bases). The CDR3 consists of 15 residues. CDR1 is SGHDN, CDR2 FVKESK, per germline. Trimming left V 3 bases short and J 1 base short, with 12 bases between. The CDR3 spells CASSQRTGWNTEAFF. As DNA, the CDR3 is TGTGCCAGCAGCCAGAGAACAGGATGGAACACTGAAGCTTTCTTT.

This chain connects TRBV3-1 to TRBJ2-2; TRBD1 might be the D (5 bases). V shed 1 base and J shed 3 bases, with 9 bases lying between them. This CDR3 is 15 amino acids long. Germline V gene data show CDR1 as LGHDT and CDR2 as YNNKEL (reference sequence). This chain's CDR3 is CASSQVQGYTGELFF. The CDR3 nucleotides are TGTGCCAGCAGCCAAGTGCAGGGCTACACCGGGGAGCTGTTTTTT.

As for this clonotype: It may be a read error: a sequence one base away is much more abundant. The chain employs TRBV12-3 or TRBV12-4 and TRBJ2-3; D unresolved. The CDR3 contains 14 residues. V was trimmed by 3 bases and J by 0 bases, leaving 7 bases between them. This CDR3 reads CASSLNKSTDTQYF. The CDR3 DNA reads TGTGCCAGCAGTTTGAACAAAAGCACAGATACGCAGTATTTT.

The J gene is TRBJ2-1, the V gene TRBV27, with D possibly TRBD2 on 6 matching bases. This CDR3 spans 14 amino acids. Germline V gives CDR1 MNHEY, CDR2 SMNVEV (reference sequence). Trimming took 5 bases from V and 3 from J, leaving 11 bases between them. The DNA of the CDR3 is TGTGCCAGCAGTATCCTCGGGGGCTACAATGAGCAGTTCTTC. Translation: CASSILGGYNEQFF.

In regard to this clonotype: Just one base apart from a much larger clone, this may be a read error. This rearrangement joins TRBV18 to TRBJ2-3; perhaps D is TRBD1 or TRBD2 (5 bases each). Germline CDR1 is KGHSH and CDR2 is LQKENI. The CDR3 is made up of 14 amino acids. The CDR3 loop reads CAAGTTPSTDMQYF. DNA for the CDR3: TGTGCCGCCGGGACCACACCAAGCACAGATATGCAGTATTTT.

This clonotype came up many times. The chain links TRBV7-9 to TRBJ2-3; tentatively, D is TRBD2 (6 bases). The germline CDR1 and CDR2 sequences are SEHNR and FQNEAQ (reference sequence). The CDR3 totals 15 residues. V was clipped by 3 bases and J by 2 bases, with 12 bases between them. CDR3 nucleotides: TGTGCCAGCAGCTTCTCAGGCGGGACCACAGATACGCAGTATTTT. It translates to CASSFSGGTTDTQYF.

This CDR3 reads CASSTRTGRGTDTQYF. The DNA of the CDR3 is TGCGCCAGCAGCACCCGGACAGGGCGGGGCACAGATACGCAGTATTTT. V usage is TRBV5-1 and J usage is TRBJ2-3; 8 bases match TRBD1. V lost 4 bases and J lost 1; bases outside the gene matches: 8. The CDR3 has 16 residues. Germline V CDR1 and CDR2: SGHRS, YFSETQ.

This sequence joins TRBV20-1 and TRBJ2-1; 11 nucleotides line up with TRBD2. The germline V gene encodes CDR1 DFQATT and CDR2 SNEGSKA (reference sequence). The CDR3 contains 15 residues. The J segment lost 3 bases and the V segment lost 8 bases, leaving 9 bases of the junction unmatched. This chain's CDR3 is CSPKLAGGLYNEQFF. CDR3 DNA sequence: TGCAGTCCCAAGCTAGCGGGGGGACTCTACAATGAGCAGTTCTTC.

The V and J genes are TRBV6-6 and TRBJ2-7; 7 bases are shared with TRBD1. CDR1 is MNHNY, CDR2 SVGAGI, per germline (reference sequence). The J segment lost 4 bases and the V segment lost 0 bases, leaving 9 bases of the junction unmatched. The length of the CDR3 is 16 residues. CDR3: CASSYSSPDRDYEQYF. CDR3 in DNA: TGTGCCAGCAGTTACTCAAGTCCTGACAGGGATTACGAGCAGTACTTC.

The rearrangement joins TRBV9 to TRBJ2-3; a weak D match, TRBD1 (5 bases). Germline CDR1 SGDLS, CDR2 YYNGEE. This CDR3 comprises 16 residues. Between the trimmed V and J ends, which lost 4 bases and 3 bases, there was a span of 18 bases. DNA of the CDR3: TGTGCCAGCAGCCGCACCCAGGGTTTGTGGACAGATACGCAGTATTTT. Translating it yields CASSRTQGLWTDTQYF.

V gene TRBV15 combines with J gene TRBJ2-2, with D perhaps assigned TRBD1 or TRBD2 (5 bases each). Germline lookup yields CDR1 LNHNV and CDR2 YYDKDF (reference sequence). Trimming cost V 5 bases and J 2 bases, with 9 bases left between them. This CDR3 contains 14 residues. The CDR3 DNA follows: TGTGCCACCAGCTCGGGGACCAACACCGGGGAGCTGTTTTTT. Translated: CATSSGTNTGELFF. Based on the CDR3 plus reference TRBV15 and TRBJ2-2, the full variable domain is DAMVIQNPRYQVTQFGKPVTLSCSQTLNHNVMYWYQQKSSQAPKLLFHYYDKDFNNEADTPDNFQSRRPNTSFCFLDIRSPGLGDTAMYLCATSSGTNTGELFFGEGSRLTVL.

In its sample, this clonotype was seen many times. The V and J genes are TRBV7-9 and TRBJ2-1; D is undetermined. Looked up from germline, CDR1 is SEHNR and CDR2 is FQNEAQ (reference sequence). This CDR3 contains 14 residues. V was shortened by 3 bases and J by 7 bases, with 13 bases between the two germline ends. CDR3 DNA sequence: TGTGCCAGCAGCTTCGATGACACTCAGAATGAGCAGTTCTTC. This codes for CASSFDDTQNEQFF.

Of note for this clonotype: This may be a read error: a much more frequent sequence differs by one nucleotide. The chain couples TRBV29-1 to TRBJ2-7; D is unresolved. From germline, CDR1 is SQVTM and CDR2 ANQGSEA. This CDR3 comprises 12 residues. V was clipped by 4 bases and J by 5 bases, with 12 bases between them. Here the CDR3 reads CSVVMDSNEQYF. The CDR3 DNA follows: TGCAGCGTTGTAATGGATTCCAACGAGCAGTACTTC.

The gene calls are TRBV15 and TRBJ2-2, with D unresolved. CDR3 length: 15 residues. The V gene lost 0 bases and the J gene lost 0 bases, with 5 bases spanning the gap. Germline CDR1 and CDR2: LNHNV and YYDKDF (reference sequence). The CDR3 sequence is CATSRDHANTGELFF. The CDR3 DNA reads TGTGCCACCAGCAGAGATCATGCGAACACCGGGGAGCTGTTTTTT.

In its sample, this clonotype was seen many times. The genes are TRBV5-1 and TRBJ2-3; 7 bases are shared with TRBD1. The ends lost 4 bases at V and 2 bases at J; junction bases unmatched: 1. CDR3 length: 13 residues. Germline-derived CDR1 and CDR2 are SGHRS and YFSETQ. CDR3 residues: CASSQGDTDTQYF. In DNA form, the CDR3 reads TGCGCCAGCAGCCAGGGGGACACAGATACGCAGTATTTT.

Turning to this clonotype: A much more abundant neighbour one base away suggests this may be a read error. The chain recombines TRBV20-1 with TRBJ2-5; 8 positions agree with TRBD1. The CDR3 loop spans 16 amino acids. The V gene's germline CDR1 is DFQATT and CDR2 SNEGSKA (reference sequence). After removal of 0 bases from V and 11 bases from J, the junction contained 17 bases not matched to a gene. Written as DNA, the CDR3 is TGCAGTGCTAGAGACCCCTCAAACCAGGGGGCCAATGAGCAGTACTTC. Residues: CSARDPSNQGANEQYF.

In this sample, this clonotype turned up many times. The genes are TRBV4-1 and TRBJ2-4; 7 nucleotides line up with TRBD1. Germline V gene data show CDR1 as MGHRA and CDR2 as YSYEKL. CDR3 size: 18 residues. Trimming cost V 0 bases and J 2 bases; bases outside gene matches: 10. The CDR3: CASSQDSRLGQPKNIQYF. The CDR3 nucleotides read TGCGCCAGCAGCCAAGATTCTAGGCTGGGACAGCCCAAAAACATTCAGTACTTC.

This chain uses TRBV3-1 with TRBJ2-1; D remains unclear. This CDR3 comprises 12 residues. Germline lookup yields CDR1 LGHDT and CDR2 YNNKEL (reference sequence). Trimming cost V 4 bases and J 14 bases, with 15 bases left between them. CDR3 DNA: TGTGCCAGCAGCCGAGATAGAGGCCAAGAGTTCTTC. It translates to CASSRDRGQEFF.

The V call is TRBV20-1, the J call TRBJ2-5; a possible D gene is TRBD2 (5 bases). The V gene lost 0 bases and the J gene lost 5 bases, with 10 bases spanning the gap. Per the germline V gene, CDR1 is DFQATT and CDR2 is SNEGSKA (reference sequence). The CDR3 runs 13 residues. In DNA, the CDR3 is TGCAGTGCTAGAGAAGCGGCCTTTGAGACCCAGTACTTC. It translates to CSAREAAFETQYF.